Presented here are 28 T cell receptor beta chains from one specimen sequenced in a study of patients and donors after allogeneic stem cell transplantation (dated by TCRdb to 2018 to 2021). Preparation of the library involved RT-PCR. TCRdb lists the instrument as NextSeq 550. TCRdb reworked the public reads: Q25 trimming with fastp, MiXCR clone assembly, productive beta chains retained. Each entry is one CDR3 protein sequence, shown with its most common DNA and genes. The sample table shows some 960,000 distinct CDR3 sequences, and more than 15% are seen once. 5.5% to 6.5% of the sample goes to the ten largest clones. Source material: blood, either unsorted or a sorted T cell fraction (not recorded which). These receptors originate from a human donor who was either an allogeneic HSCT recipient or a stem cell or donor lymphocyte infusion donor (not recorded which). It is not recorded whose cells these are; they may come from a transplant donor.

The chain is built from TRBV7-9 and TRBJ2-3, with 12 nucleotides matching TRBD2. With 1 base clipped from V and 2 bases from J, the junction kept 4 bases outside the gene matches. The length of the CDR3 is 17 residues. The V gene's germline CDR1 is SEHNR and CDR2 FQNEAQ (reference sequence). In nucleotides, the CDR3 is TGTGCCAGCAGCTTAGTAACTAGCGGGAGGAACACAGATACGCAGTATTTT. Translated, it gives CASSLVTSGRNTDTQYF.

The chain employs TRBV3-1 and TRBJ2-5; TRBD1 matches at 8 bases. The V gene end was trimmed by 3 bases and the J gene end by 4 bases; junction bases not matched to a gene: 10. Germline loops: CDR1 LGHDT, CDR2 YNNKEL (reference sequence). CDR3 length: 16 amino acids. The CDR3 loop reads CASSQGRQGKRETQYF. The DNA for the CDR3 is TGTGCCAGCAGCCAGGGTCGACAGGGGAAGAGAGAGACCCAGTACTTC.

This clonotype was counted between two and nine times. The rearrangement links TRBV12-5 to TRBJ1-1, with 8 bases aligning to TRBD1. Per germline, CDR1 LGHNT and CDR2 FRNRAP. CDR3 size: 15 residues. V lost 6 bases, J lost 3 bases, and 9 bases stayed unmatched. Written as DNA, the CDR3 is TGTGCTAGTGGCCCTCGGACAGGGAGGGACACTGAAGCTTTCTTT. It is translated as CASGPRTGRDTEAFF.

This chain uses TRBV7-8 with TRBJ1-5; D gene uncertain. Germline V CDR1 and CDR2: SGHVS, FQNEAQ. The CDR3 has 18 amino acids. V dropped 1 base and J dropped 2 bases, with 18 bases sitting between them. This chain's CDR3 is CASSLGGSFFSRNQPQHF. The CDR3 DNA is TGTGCCAGCAGCTTAGGCGGCAGTTTCTTCTCGCGCAATCAGCCCCAGCATTTT.

This clonotype was found a few times. This sequence joins TRBV20-1 and TRBJ1-6; 9 positions agree with TRBD1. Trimming at V came to 5 bases and at J to 9 bases, leaving 8 bases not matched to a gene. This CDR3 comprises 14 residues. Germline lookup yields CDR1 DFQATT and CDR2 SNEGSKA (reference sequence). CDR3: CSAPDRGRGSPLHF. The DNA for the CDR3 is TGCAGTGCTCCGGACAGGGGAAGGGGTTCACCCCTCCACTTT.

There are a few counts of this clonotype. The chain couples TRBV3-1 to TRBJ2-3; no clear D. The V end lost 0 bases, the J end lost 5 bases, and 9 bases lay between the germline ends. Germline loops: CDR1 LGHDT, CDR2 YNNKEL (reference sequence). The CDR3 extends over 14 amino acids. Here the CDR3 reads CASSQDGGLDTQYF. Written as DNA, the CDR3 is TGTGCCAGCAGCCAAGACGGTGGGCTAGATACGCAGTATTTT.

This clonotype was found a few times. The gene calls are TRBV10-3 and TRBJ1-1; D not certain. The CDR3 is 17 residues long. Germline values: CDR1 ENHRY, CDR2 SYGVKD. Trimming cost V 0 bases and J 0 bases, with 14 bases left between them. As DNA, the CDR3 is TGTGCCATCAGTGAGTCCGGGAAGGGAGGGATGAACACTGAAGCTTTCTTT. Amino acid sequence: CAISESGKGGMNTEAFF.

There are a few counts of this clonotype. Here the CDR3 DNA reads TGTGCCAGCAGTTACAAGCGGAGTAGCACAGATACGCAGTATTTT. Translating gives CASSYKRSSTDTQYF. The chain recombines TRBV6-5 with TRBJ2-3; possibly TRBD2 for D (5 bases). Germline lookup yields CDR1 MNHEY and CDR2 SVGAGI. The V end was cut by 2 bases, the J end by 0 bases, with 9 bases between. The CDR3 covers 15 residues.

The CDR3 coding sequence is TGTGCCACCAGTGATTTTTCTGACGAAAAACTGTTTTTT. It is translated as CATSDFSDEKLFF. This sequence joins TRBV24-1 and TRBJ1-4; D call uncertain. The germline V and J ends were trimmed by 1 base and 8 bases, with 7 bases remaining between them. The CDR3 has 13 residues. CDR1 KGHDR and CDR2 SFDVKD come from the germline V gene.

CDR3 in DNA: TGTGCCAGCAGCTCACGGAGGGCCCCAGAGACCCAGTACTTC. It is translated as CASSSRRAPETQYF. The J gene is TRBJ2-5, the V gene TRBV7-9; possibly TRBD2 for D (6 bases). This CDR3 spans 14 amino acids. Germline assignment: CDR1 SEHNR and CDR2 FQNEAQ (reference sequence). V lost 4 bases and J 4 bases, leaving 13 bases between the germline ends.

This chain uses TRBV5-1 with TRBJ2-7; 7 bases are shared with TRBD2. CDR1 and CDR2 from the germline V gene are SGHRS and YFSETQ. The CDR3 has 14 amino acids. With V trimmed by 7 bases and J by 0 bases, 7 bases remained unmatched. CDR3: CASGEGLASYEQYF. CDR3 in DNA: TGCGCCAGCGGGGAGGGGTTGGCCTCCTACGAGCAGTACTTC.

The chain carries TRBV6-6 and TRBJ2-7, with D unclear. Germline CDR1 reads MNHNY; CDR2 reads SVGAGI (reference sequence). CDR3 length: 12 residues. The V and J ends lost 6 bases and 6 bases respectively, with 12 bases between them. The CDR3 loop reads CASSPTPSEQYF. The CDR3 DNA reads TGTGCCAGCAGCCCTACACCCTCCGAGCAGTACTTC.

This chain uses TRBV27 with TRBJ1-6; the match to TRBD1 covers 8 bases. V lost 6 bases to trimming and J lost 9 bases; unmatched junction nucleotides: 13. Germline V lookup: CDR1 MNHEY, CDR2 SMNVEV (reference sequence). CDR3 length equals 16 residues. The CDR3 region has the DNA TGTGCCAGCAGCACCTCGGACAGGGCTAGAGGTTCACCCCTCCACTTT. This translates into CASSTSDRARGSPLHF.

This chain uses TRBV10-3 with TRBJ1-6; 8 bases fit TRBD1. The ends lost 8 bases at V and 3 bases at J; junction bases unmatched: 3. The CDR3 consists of 14 residues. Germline CDR1 reads ENHRY; CDR2 reads SYGVKD. CDR3 protein: CAIATGDYNSPLHF. The CDR3 DNA reads TGTGCCATCGCGACAGGGGACTATAATTCACCCCTCCACTTT.

This chain connects TRBV10-3 to TRBJ1-5; the D gene is possibly TRBD1 (6 bases). The germline gives CDR1 ENHRY, CDR2 SYGVKD. The CDR3 runs to 16 residues. V dropped 4 bases and J dropped 5 bases, with 18 bases sitting between them. The CDR3 DNA follows: TGTGCCATCAGTGCCTTACCACAGGGTTTGGATCAGCCCCAGCATTTT. It encodes CAISALPQGLDQPQHF.

The CDR3 sequence: CASRRTSPGGAQYF. The CDR3 DNA reads as TGTGCCAGCAGGAGGACTAGCCCAGGGGGGGCCCAGTACTTC. The rearrangement uses TRBV2 and TRBJ2-5, with TRBD2 as a possible D gene (8 bases). The CDR3 runs 14 residues. With 6 bases removed from V and 9 bases from J, the gap between germline ends came to 20 bases. Germline values: CDR1 SNHLY, CDR2 FYNNEI.

This chain joins TRBV5-1 and TRBJ2-2; 8 nucleotides agree with TRBD1. Germline lookup yields CDR1 SGHRS and CDR2 YFSETQ. The CDR3 is made up of 15 amino acids. The junction had 8 bases not matched to a gene; V was cut back by 4 bases and J by 6 bases. CDR3 sequence (DNA): TGCGCCAGCAGCCTGTCGACAGGGGACCCCGGGGAGCTGTTTTTT. Amino acid sequence: CASSLSTGDPGELFF.

The gene calls are TRBV10-3 and TRBJ1-5, with 9 bases lining up with TRBD1. The junction had 8 bases not matched to a gene; V was cut back by 10 bases and J by 4 bases. This CDR3 is 14 amino acids long. CDR1 and CDR2 from the germline V gene are ENHRY and SYGVKD. For the CDR3, the DNA is TGTGCCACCTGGGACAGGGTGTGGAATCAGCCCCAGCATTTT. It codes for CATWDRVWNQPQHF.

This sequence joins TRBV2 and TRBJ1-6, with D unresolved. This CDR3 is 14 amino acids long. V was cut by 4 bases and J by 7 bases, with 11 bases left in between. CDR1 and CDR2 from the germline V gene are SNHLY and FYNNEI. The CDR3 DNA follows: TGTGCCAGCAGTGGATTCGAGACAAATTCACCCCTCCACTTT. As protein: CASSGFETNSPLHF.

This clonotype was picked up many times. This chain uses TRBV7-2 with TRBJ1-1; D is ambiguous. Germline lookup yields CDR1 SGHTA and CDR2 FQGNSA. This CDR3 spans 12 amino acids. Trimming took 5 bases from V and 4 from J, leaving 8 bases between them. This CDR3 is CASSLSFTEAFF. The CDR3, as DNA: TGTGCCAGCAGCCTCAGTTTCACTGAAGCTTTCTTT.

The gene calls are TRBV5-6 and TRBJ1-6; TRBD1 might be the D (6 bases). Germline CDR1 and CDR2: SGHDT and YYEEEE. This CDR3 is built from 14 residues. The V end was cut by 4 bases, the J end by 14 bases, with 19 bases between. This CDR3 is CASSLMDRQDALHF. The CDR3 DNA reads TGTGCCAGCAGCCTCATGGACCGACAGGATGCCCTCCACTTT.

This clonotype was counted between two and nine times. This CDR3 is CAINVGQGAGGYTF. The CDR3 DNA follows: TGTGCCATCAACGTAGGACAGGGGGCAGGTGGCTACACCTTC. This chain joins TRBV10-3 and TRBJ1-2; 11 bases are shared with TRBD1. Germline V gene sequence: CDR1 ENHRY, CDR2 SYGVKD. V lost 7 bases and J lost 7; bases outside the gene matches: 8. CDR3 size: 14 residues.

The gene calls are TRBV6-2 or TRBV6-3 and TRBJ2-1; D call uncertain. CDR1 is MNHEY and CDR2 is SVGEGT in the germline V gene. This CDR3 has 13 residues. Trimming shortened V by 5 bases and J by 2 bases, and 7 bases separated the two germline ends. The CDR3 protein is CASSRNTYNEQFF. Written as DNA, the CDR3 is TGTGCCAGCAGTAGAAACACCTACAATGAGCAGTTCTTC.

The chain is built from TRBV4-2 and TRBJ2-3, with D perhaps matching TRBD2 (5 bases). CDR1 and CDR2 from the germline V gene are LGHNA and YNFKEQ. The CDR3 length is 12 residues. V was shortened by 1 base and J by 11 bases, with 10 bases between the two germline ends. As DNA, the CDR3 is TGTGCCAGCAGCCAAGGCCTAGCTCTGCAGTATTTT. Its protein is CASSQGLALQYF.

V is TRBV5-1 and J is TRBJ2-7; possible D gene TRBD2, 6 bases. Germline V CDR1 and CDR2: SGHRS, YFSETQ. The CDR3 is 15 residues long. Trimming stripped 4 bases from V and 0 bases from J, with 14 bases between. The CDR3 reads CASSPGLLPSYEQYF. CDR3 nucleotides: TGCGCCAGCAGCCCCGGACTACTCCCCTCCTACGAGCAGTACTTC.

The chain has TRBV11-3 and TRBJ2-1; TRBD2 might be the D (7 bases). The CDR3 consists of 14 residues. Trimming removed 3 bases from V and 8 bases from J, with 14 bases in between. The germline CDR1 and CDR2 sequences are SGHNT and YENEEA. As DNA, the CDR3 is TGTGCCAGCAGCTTGTGGGGGGGCAGGGATGAGCAGTTCTTC. Translating it yields CASSLWGGRDEQFF. Drawing the rest from reference TRBV11-3 and TRBJ2-1, the complete variable domain is EAGVVQSPRYKIIEKKQPVAFWCNPISGHNTLYWYLQNLGQGPELLIRYENEEAVDDSQLPKDRFSAERLKGVDSTLKIQPAELGDSAVYLCASSLWGGRDEQFFGPGTRLTVL.

There are many counts of this clonotype. CDR3 region: CASSPQSGGSEGDTQYF. The CDR3 bases are TGTGCCAGCAGTCCGCAAAGCGGGGGCTCCGAGGGAGATACGCAGTATTTT. This rearrangement joins TRBV12-3 or TRBV12-4 to TRBJ2-3; 8 bases agree with TRBD2. J lost 5 bases, V lost 5 bases, and 15 bases had no gene match. The CDR3 has 17 amino acids.

The V call is TRBV12-3 or TRBV12-4, the J call TRBJ2-3, with D perhaps matching TRBD2 (6 bases). This CDR3 contains 17 residues. The V end lost 2 bases, the J end lost 3 bases, and 18 bases lay between the germline ends. The CDR3 DNA follows: TGTGCCAGCAGTTTACGGGGACTCCCTATTCGAACAGATACGCAGTATTTT. This sequence encodes CASSLRGLPIRTDTQYF.